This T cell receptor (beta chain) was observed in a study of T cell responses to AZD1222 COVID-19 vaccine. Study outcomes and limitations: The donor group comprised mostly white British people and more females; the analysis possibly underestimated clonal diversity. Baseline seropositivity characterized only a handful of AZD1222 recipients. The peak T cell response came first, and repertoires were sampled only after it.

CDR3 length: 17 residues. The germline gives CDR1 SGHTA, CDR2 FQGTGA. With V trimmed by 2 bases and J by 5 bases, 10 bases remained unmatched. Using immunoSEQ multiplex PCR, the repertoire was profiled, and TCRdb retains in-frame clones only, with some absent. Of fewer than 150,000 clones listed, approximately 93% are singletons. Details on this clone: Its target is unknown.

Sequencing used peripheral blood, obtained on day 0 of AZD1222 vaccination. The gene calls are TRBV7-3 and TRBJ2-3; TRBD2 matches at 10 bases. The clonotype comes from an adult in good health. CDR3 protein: CASSLGVTRTSGDTQYF. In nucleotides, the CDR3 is TGTGCCAGCAGCTTAGGGGTTACCAGGACTAGCGGAGATACGCAGTATTTT.